Below, 30 T cell receptor beta chains from the same sample are listed, as sequenced in a study of response to subunit inactivated influenza vaccine (dated by TCRdb to the late 2010s). Libraries were constructed by RT-PCR. Sequenced on an Illumina HiSeq 2500. TCRdb handled the public reads itself, with Q25 trimming in fastp and clone calling in MiXCR, and kept productive beta chains. Records with the same CDR3 protein are collapsed into one entry carrying the most frequent genes and DNA. This sample holds more than 450,000 distinct CDR3 sequences; less than 8% were observed only once. The top ten clones comprise 10% to 15% of the sample. The starting material was PBMCs from blood, obtained less than 30 months after vaccination. Receptor source: a man between 50 and 75 years old who received an inactivated influenza vaccine. Donor details come from another sample of the same person, matched by shared clones.

In this sample, this clonotype turned up a few times. V usage is TRBV7-2 and J usage is TRBJ2-5, with D uncertain. The V end was cut by 3 bases, the J end by 4 bases, with 6 bases between. Germline V gives CDR1 SGHTA, CDR2 FQGNSA. This CDR3 comprises 12 residues. CDR3 sequence: CASSFEVETQYF. The CDR3 region has the DNA TGTGCCAGCAGCTTTGAGGTAGAGACCCAGTACTTC.

CDR3 loop: CASRRDTDTQYF. As DNA, the CDR3 is TGTGCCAGCAGGAGGGACACAGATACGCAGTATTTT. The V call is TRBV6-1, the J call TRBJ2-3, with a possible D match to TRBD2 (5 bases). The CDR3 extends over 12 amino acids. The germline CDR1 and CDR2 sequences are MNHNS and SASEGT. Trimming shortened V by 6 bases and J by 2 bases, and 6 bases separated the two germline ends.

This clonotype was counted many times. V gene TRBV12-3 or TRBV12-4 combines with J gene TRBJ1-1; D unresolved. V lost 11 bases and J lost 4, with 8 bases in between. CDR3 size: 10 residues. The CDR3 region has the DNA TGTGCCGAGGGTGGCACTGAAGCTTTCTTT. It translates to CAEGGTEAFF.

This clonotype was observed at least ten times. V and J are TRBV24-1 and TRBJ2-3; D perhaps matches TRBD2 (7 bases). Trimming shortened V by 3 bases and J by 4 bases, and 13 bases separated the two germline ends. CDR3 size: 15 residues. CDR1 and CDR2 (germline): KGHDR, SFDVKD. The CDR3 DNA reads as TGTGCCACCAGTGATCGGGGGGCCTCGGCAGATACGCAGTATTTT. Amino acids: CATSDRGASADTQYF.

The chain recombines TRBV5-1 with TRBJ2-1, with TRBD2 matching over 11 bases. Looked up from germline, CDR1 is SGHRS and CDR2 is YFSETQ. This CDR3 region has 16 residues. With 6 bases clipped from V and 4 bases from J, the junction kept 9 bases outside the gene matches. CDR3 amino acids: CASTKLAGDLYNEQFF. DNA of the CDR3: TGCGCCAGCACCAAACTAGCGGGAGATTTGTACAATGAGCAGTTCTTC.

This clonotype has more than one count but fewer than ten. V is TRBV6-1 and J is TRBJ2-1; 10 bases align to TRBD2. The germline V gene encodes CDR1 MNHNS and CDR2 SASEGT. The CDR3 contains 15 residues. V lost 6 bases to trimming and J lost 3 bases; unmatched junction nucleotides: 5. CDR3 in DNA: TGTGCCAGCAGGATGATAGCGGGGGGCTACAATGAGCAGTTCTTC. Its protein is CASRMIAGGYNEQFF.

This chain uses TRBV12-3 or TRBV12-4 with TRBJ2-1; a weak D match, TRBD2 (5 bases). Between the trimmed V and J ends, which lost 3 bases and 15 bases, there was a span of 15 bases. The CDR3 sequence is 12 residues long. The CDR3 reads CASSLRADSGFF. The CDR3 region has the DNA TGTGCCAGCAGTTTGCGCGCGGACTCAGGGTTCTTC.

The sample holds many counts of this clonotype. The genes are TRBV5-6 and TRBJ2-7; 8 bases agree with TRBD1. The CDR3 is 15 amino acids. CDR1 and CDR2 (germline): SGHDT, YYEEEE. V lost 4 bases to trimming and J lost 0 bases; unmatched junction nucleotides: 6. The CDR3 DNA reads as TGTGCCAGCAGCAGGAGGACAGGGTTCTCCTACGAGCAGTACTTC. It codes for CASSRRTGFSYEQYF.

Of note for this clonotype: Compared with germline, one end of the junction differs, possibly owing to a read error. The chain carries TRBV5-6 and TRBJ2-1, with a weak D call TRBD1 (5 bases). The CDR3 runs 16 residues. Germline values: CDR1 SGHDT, CDR2 YYEEEE. The CDR3 protein is CASISNRITSYSEQFF. The CDR3 nucleotides read TGTGCCAGCATCTCGAACAGGATCACCTCCTACAGTGAGCAGTTCTTC.

V usage is TRBV12-3 or TRBV12-4 and J usage is TRBJ1-4, with D possibly being TRBD1 (5 bases). The CDR3 runs 15 residues. V was trimmed by 6 bases and J by 6 bases, leaving 17 bases between them. The DNA of the CDR3 is TGTGCCAGCAGCTTTGGGCGGGGCGGGGATGAAAAACTGTTTTTT. Protein product: CASSFGRGGDEKLFF.

The J gene is TRBJ1-1, the V gene TRBV6-2 or TRBV6-3; D not resolved. Germline lookup yields CDR1 MNHEY and CDR2 SVGEGT. The CDR3 extends over 10 amino acids. V lost 10 bases and J 4 bases, leaving 7 bases between the germline ends. This CDR3 is CANDTTEAFF. CDR3 bases: TGTGCCAACGACACCACTGAAGCTTTCTTT.

Ten or more counts support this clonotype. The rearrangement links TRBV20-1 to TRBJ2-5; D remains unclear. Trimming removed 1 base at V and 4 bases at J, with 10 bases between. The CDR3 sequence is 13 residues long. From germline, CDR1 is DFQATT and CDR2 SNEGSKA (reference sequence). Here the CDR3 reads CSARAPTVETQYF. CDR3 bases: TGCAGTGCTAGAGCCCCTACCGTAGAGACCCAGTACTTC.

This clonotype has at least ten counts. V is TRBV7-2 and J is TRBJ2-3, with 12 bases identical to TRBD2. Germline assignment: CDR1 SGHTA and CDR2 FQGNSA. After removal of 5 bases from V and 4 bases from J, the junction contained 4 bases not matched to a gene. This CDR3 is 15 amino acids long. The CDR3 DNA reads as TGTGCCAGCAGCAGACTAGCGGGAGCAGCAGATACGCAGTATTTT. Translation gives CASSRLAGAADTQYF.

The rearrangement joins TRBV27 to TRBJ2-1; D ambiguous. The V gene's germline CDR1 is MNHEY and CDR2 SMNVEV (reference sequence). With 5 bases removed from V and 1 base from J, the gap between germline ends came to 6 bases. This CDR3 has 13 amino acids. The chain's CDR3 is CASSHESYNEQFF. The CDR3 nucleotides are TGTGCCAGCAGTCATGAATCCTACAATGAGCAGTTCTTC.

This clonotype was recorded many times. This sequence joins TRBV7-6 and TRBJ1-1, with D possibly being TRBD1 (5 bases). This CDR3 is 16 amino acids long. Trimming left V 1 base short and J 6 bases short, with 18 bases between. Germline V gene sequence: CDR1 SGHVS, CDR2 FNYEAQ. The CDR3 sequence: CASSLGPRGNKAEAFF. CDR3 bases: TGTGCCAGCAGCTTAGGGCCTAGGGGAAATAAGGCTGAAGCTTTCTTT.

The CDR3 loop is CASSPLRTRPYEQYF. The CDR3 DNA follows: TGTGCCAGCAGCCCCCTGAGGACTAGACCTTACGAGCAGTACTTC. This chain connects TRBV7-2 to TRBJ2-7, with 7 bases aligning to TRBD2. Germline CDR1 reads SGHTA; CDR2 reads FQGNSA. This CDR3 has 15 residues. V gave up 5 bases and J gave up 4 bases; unmatched junction bases: 11. Based on the CDR3 plus reference TRBV7-2 and TRBJ2-7, the full variable domain is GAGVSQSPSNKVTEKGKDVELRCDPISGHTALYWYRQSLGQGLEFLIYFQGNSAPDKSGLPSDRFSAERTGGSVSTLTIQRTQQEDSAVYLCASSPLRTRPYEQYFGPGTRLTVT.

This clonotype was recorded many times. The rearrangement links TRBV5-6 to TRBJ2-1; D is undetermined. The CDR3 is 12 amino acids. CDR1 is SGHDT and CDR2 is YYEEEE in the germline V gene. V was clipped by 0 bases and J by 9 bases, with 7 bases between them. The CDR3 DNA follows: TGTGCCAGCAGCTTGGTCCGGACTGAGCAGTTCTTC. It specifies CASSLVRTEQFF.

The chain employs TRBV20-1 and TRBJ1-2, with D unclear. The V end lost 6 bases, the J end lost 8 bases, and 13 bases lay between the germline ends. CDR1 and CDR2 (germline): DFQATT, SNEGSKA (reference sequence). The CDR3 totals 11 residues. The DNA for the CDR3 is TGCAGTGCAACCGGACTGTTCGGCTACACCTTC. This translates into CSATGLFGYTF.

This chain uses TRBV5-1 with TRBJ2-5; D possibly matches TRBD1 or TRBD2 (5 bases each). Per the germline V gene, CDR1 is SGHRS and CDR2 is YFSETQ. CDR3 length: 14 amino acids. Trimming left V 4 bases short and J 3 bases short, with 13 bases between. The CDR3 protein is CASSVMGVEETQYF. CDR3 DNA: TGCGCCAGCAGCGTGATGGGGGTAGAAGAGACCCAGTACTTC.

The chain recombines TRBV7-9 with TRBJ2-1; 12 nucleotides align to TRBD2. The germline V gene encodes CDR1 SEHNR and CDR2 FQNEAQ (reference sequence). The junction had 5 bases not matched to a gene; V was cut back by 4 bases and J by 4 bases. CDR3 length: 16 amino acids. The CDR3 loop reads CASSSGLAGTYNEQFF. The CDR3 DNA sequence: TGTGCCAGCAGCTCCGGACTAGCGGGAACGTACAATGAGCAGTTCTTC.

The chain is built from TRBV5-1 and TRBJ1-1; D is unclear. Deletions cut 0 bases from V and 7 bases from J, with 10 bases between. Germline values: CDR1 SGHRS, CDR2 YFSETQ. The CDR3 has 13 amino acids. CDR3 coding DNA: TGCGCCAGCAGCTTGGGGTCGGGGAATGAAGCTTTCTTT. This encodes CASSLGSGNEAFF.

This clonotype was observed a few times. The chain recombines TRBV28 with TRBJ2-1, with 7 bases identical to TRBD1. The CDR3 runs to 14 residues. Germline loops: CDR1 MDHEN, CDR2 SYDVKM. Trimming at V came to 5 bases and at J to 5 bases, leaving 6 bases not matched to a gene. This CDR3 is CASSQGDRNNEQFF. CDR3 nucleotide sequence: TGTGCCAGCAGTCAGGGGGACCGTAACAATGAGCAGTTCTTC.

This clonotype was picked up many times. The DNA for the CDR3 is TGCAGCGTTGAAGCCGGGTGGTTCTTT. Its protein product is CSVEAGWFF. The chain uses TRBV29-1 and TRBJ1-1; D is uncertain. Germline CDR1 and CDR2: SQVTM and ANQGSEA. Trimming shortened V by 1 base and J by 14 bases, and 8 bases separated the two germline ends. The CDR3 length is 9 residues.

This chain uses TRBV4-3 with TRBJ2-3; D possibly matches TRBD1 or TRBD2 (5 bases each). In germline, CDR1 is LGHNA, CDR2 YSLEER. V lost 2 bases to trimming and J lost 4 bases, with 22 bases between them. CDR3 length equals 18 residues. The chain's CDR3 is CASSQRLPGTLFADTQYF. As DNA, the CDR3 is TGCGCCAGCAGCCAAAGACTACCCGGGACGCTCTTCGCAGATACGCAGTATTTT.

The chain couples TRBV10-3 to TRBJ1-3, with 8 bases fitting TRBD1. Germline V lookup: CDR1 ENHRY, CDR2 SYGVKD. Trimming took 3 bases from V and 0 from J; bases not matched to a gene: 4. The CDR3 runs to 16 residues. The CDR3 DNA reads as TGTGCCATCAGTGAAAGGGACAGGAGCTCTGGAAACACCATATATTTT. This gives the protein CAISERDRSSGNTIYF.

The chain has TRBV4-3 and TRBJ1-2; D uncertain. The CDR3 consists of 15 residues. V gave up 0 bases and J gave up 4 bases, with 12 bases separating them. Germline values: CDR1 LGHNA, CDR2 YSLEER. The CDR3 nucleotides are TGCGCCAGCAGCCAAGATAGGAGGTCAGCCTATGGCTACACCTTC. Translation gives CASSQDRRSAYGYTF.

There are a few counts of this clonotype. The chain couples TRBV6-5 to TRBJ1-6; 11 positions match TRBD1. Germline CDR1 reads MNHEY; CDR2 reads SVGAGI. V shed 0 bases and J 5 bases; nucleotides not matched to a gene: 9. The CDR3 loop spans 19 amino acids. The CDR3 reads CASSYSPTLDRGHNSPLHF. Here the CDR3 DNA reads TGTGCCAGCAGTTACTCGCCGACTCTGGACAGGGGGCATAATTCACCCCTCCACTTT.

This clonotype was recorded only once. A much larger clone lies one base from this, so it may be a read error. The chain has TRBV12-3 or TRBV12-4 and TRBJ2-5, with TRBD1 identical over 8 bases. The CDR3 runs to 17 residues. The CDR3 sequence: CTSSSPSGQEGQETQYF. The CDR3 nucleotides read TGTACCAGCAGTTCTCCGTCGGGACAGGAGGGCCAAGAGACCCAGTACTTC.

The sample holds a few counts of this clonotype. The V and J genes are TRBV7-2 and TRBJ2-7; perhaps TRBD2 as D (6 bases). With 2 bases removed from V and 7 bases from J, the gap between germline ends came to 18 bases. This CDR3 has 15 residues. Germline V gene sequence: CDR1 SGHTA, CDR2 FQGNSA. The DNA for the CDR3 is TGTGCCAGCAGCTTAAGCGAGGGGACTTTTTCAGAGCAGTACTTC. Its translation is CASSLSEGTFSEQYF. The full variable domain, with the rest looked up from reference TRBV7-2 and TRBJ2-7, is GAGVSQSPSNKVTEKGKDVELRCDPISGHTALYWYRQSLGQGLEFLIYFQGNSAPDKSGLPSDRFSAERTGGSVSTLTIQRTQQEDSAVYLCASSLSEGTFSEQYFGPGTRLTVT.

In this sample, this clonotype turned up many times. The chain is built from TRBV12-3 or TRBV12-4 and TRBJ1-5; TRBD1 matches 7 bases. Trimming removed 6 bases from V and 0 bases from J; junction bases left unmatched: 5. The CDR3 runs 15 residues. DNA of the CDR3: TGTGCCAGCAGCCCGACAGGGTATAGCAATCAGCCCCAGCATTTT. It is translated as CASSPTGYSNQPQHF.